The 22 T cell receptor beta chains in this list originate from one sample, sequenced in a study of early T cells in non-severe SARS-CoV-2 infection. TCRdb reprocessed the 5' RACE reads via MiXCR and lists one record per CDR3 protein. This sample carries more than 45,000 distinct CDR3 sequences, roughly an eighth of them seen once, and the ten largest clones take 4.5% to 6%. Material: whole blood. These receptors were collected from an adult who was a healthcare worker with PCR-confirmed SARS-CoV-2 infection or an uninfected control (not recorded which).

The chain recombines TRBV28 with TRBJ2-7; the match to TRBD1 covers 8 bases. J gave up 7 bases and V 5 bases, and 7 bases lay outside the gene matches. The germline gives CDR1 MDHEN, CDR2 SYDVKM. The CDR3 covers 13 residues. The CDR3: CASSNQDRDEQYF. In DNA, the CDR3 is TGTGCCAGCAGTAACCAGGACAGGGATGAGCAGTACTTC.

For the CDR3, the DNA is TGCGCCAGCAGCATCGGGCGAGAGCAGTTCTTC. Amino acids: CASSIGREQFF. The chain uses TRBV5-1 and TRBJ2-1; the D is unclear. V was trimmed by 4 bases and J by 10 bases, leaving 9 bases between them. In germline, CDR1 is SGHRS, CDR2 YFSETQ. This CDR3 has 11 residues.

This clonotype has only a few counts. The chain has TRBV4-3 and TRBJ1-6; a weak D match, TRBD1 (5 bases). V gave up 0 bases and J gave up 0 bases, with 12 bases separating them. CDR3 length: 18 amino acids. CDR1 is LGHNA, CDR2 YSLEER, per germline. CDR3 loop: CASSQDFGASSYNSPLHF. DNA for the CDR3: TGCGCCAGCAGCCAAGATTTCGGGGCCAGCTCCTATAATTCACCCCTCCACTTT.

This clonotype was seen more than once but under ten times. The rearrangement links TRBV28 to TRBJ2-7, with a possible D match to TRBD1 (6 bases). Trimming pared 1 base from V and 2 bases from J, leaving 12 bases between. The germline gives CDR1 MDHEN, CDR2 SYDVKM. The CDR3 loop spans 15 amino acids. The CDR3 is CASSLYRVPTYEQYF. Written as DNA, the CDR3 is TGTGCCAGCAGTTTATACAGGGTCCCCACCTACGAGCAGTACTTC.

The V and J genes are TRBV5-4 and TRBJ2-1; maybe TRBD1 (7 bases). Looked up from germline, CDR1 is SGHNT and CDR2 is YYREEE (reference sequence). Trimming pared 4 bases from V and 6 bases from J, leaving 20 bases between. The CDR3 covers 16 residues. The CDR3 DNA reads as TGTGCCAGCAGCATCCCAGGGGGGCGCCAAGGCAATGAGCAGTTCTTC. Translating gives CASSIPGGRQGNEQFF.

This clonotype was picked up many times. The V call is TRBV6-4, the J call TRBJ2-1; TRBD2 matches at 10 bases. The CDR3 sequence is 15 residues long. V lost 2 bases, J lost 4 bases, and 2 bases stayed unmatched. From germline, CDR1 is MRHNA and CDR2 SNTAGT. CDR3 sequence reads: CASSDSGGDYNEQFF. The CDR3 DNA reads TGTGCCAGCAGTGACAGCGGGGGGGATTACAATGAGCAGTTCTTC.

At least ten counts were recorded for this clonotype. J is TRBJ1-1 and V is TRBV29-1; D is possibly TRBD1 (6 bases). V was cut by 3 bases and J by 1 base, with 9 bases left in between. CDR1 is SQVTM and CDR2 is ANQGSEA in the germline V gene. The CDR3 loop spans 13 amino acids. CDR3: CSVDKGQNTEAFF. Written as DNA, the CDR3 is TGCAGCGTTGATAAGGGACAGAACACTGAAGCTTTCTTT.

This clonotype was observed a few times. V usage is TRBV6-2 or TRBV6-3 and J usage is TRBJ1-1; possibly TRBD1 for D (5 bases). The germline V gene encodes CDR1 MNHEY and CDR2 SVGEGT. The CDR3 runs 14 residues. V lost 2 bases to trimming and J lost 6 bases, with 13 bases between them. The CDR3 sequence is CASSYGGVSAEAFF. CDR3 in DNA: TGTGCCAGCAGTTACGGGGGGGTTAGCGCTGAAGCTTTCTTT.

The genes are TRBV6-2 or TRBV6-3 and TRBJ1-5; 7 bases agree with TRBD1. V lost 6 bases and J lost 3; bases outside the gene matches: 8. This CDR3 is built from 15 residues. CDR1 MNHEY and CDR2 SVGEGT come from the germline V gene. The CDR3 DNA reads TGTGCCAGCAGGGACAGACAGGGCCCCAATCAGCCCCAGCATTTT. Translating it yields CASRDRQGPNQPQHF.

The rearrangement joins TRBV29-1 to TRBJ2-7; no reliable D call. This CDR3 comprises 11 residues. Deletions cut 4 bases from V and 5 bases from J, with 9 bases between. CDR1 is SQVTM, CDR2 ANQGSEA, per germline. CDR3: CSVGSLDEQYF. CDR3 bases: TGCAGCGTTGGGTCCCTCGACGAGCAGTACTTC.

This clonotype was counted ten times or more. The chain is built from TRBV10-1 and TRBJ2-5, with D possibly being TRBD1 or TRBD2 (5 bases each). This CDR3 is 16 amino acids long. The germline V and J ends were trimmed by 9 bases and 5 bases, with 25 bases remaining between them. Germline V lookup: CDR1 WNHNN, CDR2 SYGVQD (reference sequence). The CDR3 reads CASSGQKTLERETQYF. The CDR3 DNA sequence: TGCGCCAGTTCGGGGCAGAAAACGTTAGAGCGGGAGACCCAGTACTTC.

The chain couples TRBV30 to TRBJ2-2; D unresolved. Per the germline V gene, CDR1 is GTSNPN and CDR2 is SVGIG (reference sequence). With 2 bases removed from V and 0 bases from J, the gap between germline ends came to 4 bases. CDR3 length equals 13 residues. CDR3 residues: CAWSSPNTGELFF. The CDR3 bases are TGTGCCTGGAGTTCCCCGAACACCGGGGAGCTGTTTTTT.

In its sample, this clonotype was seen many times. The V and J genes are TRBV3-1 and TRBJ1-2; 7 bases align to TRBD1. V lost 3 bases to trimming and J lost 7 bases; unmatched junction nucleotides: 11. Per germline, CDR1 LGHDT and CDR2 YNNKEL (reference sequence). The CDR3 extends over 15 amino acids. The CDR3 DNA reads as TGTGCCAGCAGCCACGCCGCGACAGGGTTTAGTGGCTACACCTTC. Translation: CASSHAATGFSGYTF.

This clonotype was found many times. The gene calls are TRBV7-2 and TRBJ1-5, with D unresolved. The CDR3 extends over 15 amino acids. The V end lost 4 bases, the J end lost 0 bases, and 10 bases lay between the germline ends. Per germline, CDR1 SGHTA and CDR2 FQGNSA. CDR3 nucleotides: TGTGCCAGCAGCTCACGAGCAGGTAGCAATCAGCCCCAGCATTTT. Protein sequence: CASSSRAGSNQPQHF.

The chain has TRBV20-1 and TRBJ2-7, with 7 bases fitting TRBD2. CDR3 length equals 12 residues. V lost 5 bases to trimming and J lost 0 bases; unmatched junction nucleotides: 1. Looked up from germline, CDR1 is DFQATT and CDR2 is SNEGSKA (reference sequence). CDR3 protein: CSAERDSYEQYF. CDR3 nucleotide sequence: TGCAGTGCTGAGCGGGACTCCTACGAGCAGTACTTC.

The V gene is TRBV20-1, the J gene TRBJ2-5; D call uncertain. Trimming cost V 6 bases and J 2 bases, with 19 bases left between them. This CDR3 has 15 amino acids. Germline V gene lookup returns CDR1 DFQATT and CDR2 SNEGSKA (reference sequence). The CDR3 bases are TGCAGTGCAACTCCAACGGCGACGCTTCAAGAGACCCAGTACTTC. Protein: CSATPTATLQETQYF.

The genes are TRBV10-3 and TRBJ2-7; 11 bases agree with TRBD2. Germline V gene data show CDR1 as ENHRY and CDR2 as SYGVKD. The trim removed 3 bases at V and 5 bases at J, leaving 6 bases unmatched. The CDR3 is 15 residues long. The CDR3 spells CAISDLAGGNHEQYF. CDR3 sequence (DNA): TGTGCCATCAGTGATTTAGCGGGAGGGAACCACGAGCAGTACTTC.

This clonotype was counted between two and nine times. The chain is built from TRBV27 and TRBJ2-7; 11 bases map to TRBD2. After removal of 5 bases from V and 2 bases from J, the junction contained 5 bases not matched to a gene. The length of the CDR3 is 15 residues. The germline V gene encodes CDR1 MNHEY and CDR2 SMNVEV (reference sequence). In DNA, the CDR3 is TGTGCCAGCAGTGATCTAGCGGGAGGCCCCTACGAGCAGTACTTC. Amino acid sequence: CASSDLAGGPYEQYF.

This chain connects TRBV12-3 or TRBV12-4 to TRBJ1-1; no firm D call. This CDR3 is 13 amino acids long. The V and J ends lost 3 bases and 3 bases respectively, with 8 bases between them. CDR3 nucleotide sequence: TGTGCCAGCAGTTTTGGACGGGACACTGAAGCTTTCTTT. It is translated as CASSFGRDTEAFF.

A few counts support this clonotype. J is TRBJ1-1 and V is TRBV12-3 or TRBV12-4, with TRBD1 matching 7 bases. This CDR3 region has 14 residues. The trim removed 6 bases at V and 1 base at J, leaving 5 bases unmatched. The CDR3 DNA reads as TGTGCCAGCAGCCTGACAGGGAGGAACACTGAAGCTTTCTTT. It yields the protein CASSLTGRNTEAFF.

The table lists this clonotype with a few counts. The chain combines TRBV28 with TRBJ1-5; 9 bases are a match to TRBD1. CDR1 is MDHEN, CDR2 SYDVKM, per germline. The CDR3 covers 15 residues. V gave up 6 bases and J gave up 4 bases; unmatched junction bases: 7. This chain's CDR3 is CASSWTGTGNQPQHF. The CDR3, as DNA: TGTGCCAGCAGCTGGACCGGGACAGGGAATCAGCCCCAGCATTTT.

This chain connects TRBV20-1 to TRBJ2-1, with no clear D. The length of the CDR3 is 12 residues. With 6 bases removed from V and 6 bases from J, the gap between germline ends came to 12 bases. Per germline, CDR1 DFQATT and CDR2 SNEGSKA (reference sequence). The CDR3 protein is CSANDPGNEQFF. CDR3 nucleotides: TGCAGTGCCAACGACCCGGGCAATGAGCAGTTCTTC.